Listed below are T cell receptor beta chains from one sample, sequenced in a study of molecular identifiers for immune sequencing clone quantification. TCRdb re-called the PCR reads with MiXCR, one entry per CDR3 protein. The table records some 89,000 distinct CDR3 sequences, roughly a quarter of them present only once. The source material was naive CD8+ T cells from blood, with Jurkat cell RNA spiked in. The receptors stem from a human donor in good health. Some libraries in this study had Jurkat cell RNA spiked in. Both conserved end residues are part of each CDR3. The order of the fields is D gene, clone size, V gene, J gene, CDR3 protein, CDR3 DNA. D genes are given only for firm matches. Rows may omit the clone size; those that give it use once, few, many or a size class.

-	-	TRBV27	TRBJ1-2	CASSLYGEGISYGYTF	TGTGCCAGCAGTTTATATGGGGAAGGGATAAGCTATGGCTACACCTTC
-	-	TRBV6-6	TRBJ2-1	CASRAGSGPHNEQLF	TGTGCCAGCAGGGCCGGGTCAGGGCCCCACAATGAGCAGCTCTTC
TRBD2	-	TRBV4-1	TRBJ2-2	CASSSGRITGELFF	TGCGCCAGTTCTAGCGGGAGAATCACCGGGGAGCTGTTTTTT
TRBD2	-	TRBV10-3	TRBJ2-1	CAIRAGGNYNEQFF	TGTGCCATCAGGGCGGGAGGAAACTACAATGAGCAGTTCTTC
-	few	TRBV27	TRBJ2-7	CASGLTSYEQYF	TGTGCCAGCGGCCTTACAAGCTACGAGCAGTACTTC
-	many	TRBV5-8	TRBJ1-5	CASSLREPQHF	TGTGCCAGCAGCCTGCGAGAGCCCCAGCATTTT
-	-	TRBV27	TRBJ2-2	CASGELTRELFF	TGTGCCAGCGGCGAATTGACCCGGGAGCTGTTTTTT
-	many	TRBV6-5	TRBJ2-7	CASRVSGEQYF	TGTGCCAGCAGAGTCAGCGGCGAGCAGTACTTC
TRBD1	-	TRBV6-2/TRBV6-3	TRBJ2-2	CASSTGGRTGELFF	TGTGCCAGCAGCACAGGGGGCCGCACCGGGGAGCTGTTTTTT
-	many	TRBV7-9	TRBJ2-7	CASSFHPYEQYF	TGTGCCAGCAGCTTTCACCCCTACGAGCAGTACTTC
-	many	TRBV28	TRBJ2-3	CASSPPGLASSTDTQYF	TGTGCCAGCAGTCCGCCGGGGCTAGCGTCTAGCACAGATACGCAGTATTTT
-	many	TRBV28	TRBJ2-5	CASSPNREQETQYF	TGTGCCAGCTCTCCAAACAGGGAGCAAGAGACCCAGTACTTC
-	-	TRBV7-9	TRBJ2-1	CASSSERFYNEQFF	TGTGCCAGCAGCAGCGAGCGGTTCTACAATGAGCAGTTCTTC
TRBD2	-	TRBV9	TRBJ2-3	CAGGGATDTQYF	TGTGCCGGCGGGGGGGCCACAGATACGCAGTATTTT
-	many	TRBV3-1	TRBJ2-5	CASSQVATLVQETQYF	TGTGCCAGCAGCCAAGTGGCTACCCTGGTCCAAGAGACCCAGTACTTC
-	-	TRBV4-1	TRBJ1-2	CASSQEKSYGYTF	TGCGCCAGCAGCCAAGAGAAGTCCTATGGCTACACCTTC
-	many	TRBV12-3/TRBV12-4	TRBJ1-2	CASSLLGSYGYTF	TGTGCCAGCAGTTTACTGGGCAGCTATGGCTACACCTTC
TRBD2	few	TRBV4-3	TRBJ2-3	CASSLSGRVSPDTQYF	TGCGCCAGCAGCCTTAGCGGGAGAGTTTCTCCAGATACGCAGTATTTT
TRBD1	many	TRBV7-9	TRBJ2-7	CASSLLDRGGEQYF	TGTGCCAGCAGCTTATTGGACAGGGGAGGGGAGCAGTACTTC
TRBD1	many	TRBV6-2/TRBV6-3	TRBJ2-7	CASNQQGVEYF	TGTGCCAGCAACCAACAGGGGGTTGAGTACTTC
-	many	TRBV27	TRBJ1-1	CASSIRPGHTLNTEAFF	TGTGCCAGCAGTATCCGACCGGGACACACTTTGAACACTGAAGCTTTCTTT
TRBD1	many	TRBV7-9	TRBJ1-5	CASSGWGDSDQPQHF	TGTGCCAGCAGCGGATGGGGGGACAGCGATCAGCCCCAGCATTTT
-	many	TRBV9	TRBJ2-3	CASSAGDTQYF	TGTGCCAGCAGCGCAGGGGATACGCAGTATTTT
-	-	TRBV24-1	TRBJ2-2	CATSDLRRQNTGELFF	TGTGCCACCAGTGATCTGCGAAGACAGAACACCGGGGAGCTGTTTTTT